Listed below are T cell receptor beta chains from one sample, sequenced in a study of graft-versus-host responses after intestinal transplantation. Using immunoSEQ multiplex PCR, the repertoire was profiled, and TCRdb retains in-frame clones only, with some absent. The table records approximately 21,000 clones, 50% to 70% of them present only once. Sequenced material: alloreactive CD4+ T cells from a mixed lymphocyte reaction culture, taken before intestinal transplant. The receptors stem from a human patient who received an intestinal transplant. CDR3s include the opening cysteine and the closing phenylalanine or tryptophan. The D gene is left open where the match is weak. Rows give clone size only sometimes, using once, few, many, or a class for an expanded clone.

TGTGCCAGCAGTACACTTTTGGGGGGAACTGAAGCTTTCTTT | CASSTLLGGTEAFF | TRBJ1-1 | . | . | TRBV6-5
TGTGCCTGGAGCCTCCAGATCACCTATGGCTACACCTTC | CAWSLQITYGYTF | TRBJ1-2 | . | . | TRBV30
TGTGCCAGCAGCTTAGGACAGGGTGTGGAGACCCAGTACTTC | CASSLGQGVETQYF | TRBJ2-5 | . | TRBD1 | TRBV11-2
TGTGCCAGCAGCTTAGCGCGCATTGTGGGAGGGAACACTGAAGCTTTCTTT | CASSLARIVGGNTEAFF | TRBJ1-1 | . | . | TRBV7-2
TGTGCCAGCAGAACTAGCGCAGATACGCAGTATTTT | CASRTSADTQYF | TRBJ2-3 | . | TRBD2 | TRBV6-5
TGTGCCAGCACCCCGGGGTTCCACTATGGCTACACCTTC | CASTPGFHYGYTF | TRBJ1-2 | few | . | TRBV6-6
TGTGCCAGCAGCGTGAGGGGGCAGCCCCAGCATTTT | CASSVRGQPQHF | TRBJ1-5 | . | . | TRBV7-2
TGTGCCAGCAGCTTAGCACAGGGGTTAGGTCAGCCCCAGCATTTT | CASSLAQGLGQPQHF | TRBJ1-5 | few | TRBD1 | TRBV7-2
TGTGCCTGGGAACTAACCTTCACGGGTACGCAGTATTTT | CAWELTFTGTQYF | TRBJ2-3 | . | . | TRBV30
TGTGCCATCAGTGAGGAGAGCTCCTACAATGAGCAGTTCTTC | CAISEESSYNEQFF | TRBJ2-1 | . | . | TRBV10-3
TGTGCCAGCAGTAAATATCCCCGGGACAGGGACTACGAGCAGTACTTC | CASSKYPRDRDYEQYF | TRBJ2-7 | . | TRBD1 | TRBV28
TGTGCCAGCAGCTTGATGACAGGGGTTAATACGCAGTATTTT | CASSLMTGVNTQYF | TRBJ2-3 | few | TRBD1 | TRBV7-9
TGTGCCATCAGTGGAGGGGGACAGGGCACAGATACGCAGTATTTT | CAISGGGQGTDTQYF | TRBJ2-3 | . | TRBD1 | TRBV10-3
TGTGCCAGCAGCTTAATGTATAATTCACCCCTCCACTTT | CASSLMYNSPLHF | TRBJ1-6 | . | . | TRBV6-5
TGCGCCAGCAGCTTGGGCGGGAACACCGGGGAGCTGTTTTTT | CASSLGGNTGELFF | TRBJ2-2 | . | . | TRBV5-1
TGTGCCTGGAGTGTACTAGCGGGGTCCCGGGGTACGCAGTATTTT | CAWSVLAGSRGTQYF | TRBJ2-3 | . | TRBD2 | TRBV30
TGTGCCAGCAGTTACTCGGCCTCCTCCTACAATGAGCAGTTCTTC | CASSYSASSYNEQFF | TRBJ2-1 | . | . | TRBV6-6
TGCAGCGTTGGACTAGCGGGTCCAGGGACCCAGTACTTC | CSVGLAGPGTQYF | TRBJ2-5 | . | TRBD2 | TRBV29-1
TGTGCCAGCACCGACCTTAAGGACAGTCTGAACTATGGCTACACCTTC | CASTDLKDSLNYGYTF | TRBJ1-2 | . | . | TRBV28
TGTGCCACCAGCAAGACCGGGACAGGGATGAACGAGCAGTACTTC | CATSKTGTGMNEQYF | TRBJ2-7 | few | TRBD1 | TRBV15
TGTGCCAGCTCACGGAACCAGGGGAGCCAAGAGACCCAGTACTTC | CASSRNQGSQETQYF | TRBJ2-5 | . | . | TRBV18